These T cell receptor beta chains were read from a single sample in a study of T cells in Graves' hyperthyroidism and ophthalmopathy. In TCRdb, the multiplex PCR reads were re-called with MiXCR into one record per CDR3 protein. This table has a few hundred thousand distinct CDR3 sequences, about 18% appearing once. Input material: blood. These receptors were obtained from a man aged 35 to 55 with Graves' hyperthyroidism. CDR3s include the opening cysteine and the closing phenylalanine or tryptophan. The D gene is left open where the match is weak. A row's size may be missing; if present it is once, few, many or a size class.

V gene,D gene,J gene,clone size,CDR3 DNA,CDR3 protein
TRBV15,TRBD2,TRBJ2-5,many,TGTGCCACCAGCAGAGGGACTAGCGGAGAGCAAGAGACCCAGTACTTC,CATSRGTSGEQETQYF
TRBV5-1,NA,TRBJ2-3,many,TGCGCCAGCAGGCAGGGATTGGATACGCAGTATTTT,CASRQGLDTQYF
TRBV7-9,NA,TRBJ2-2,many,TGTGCCAGCAGCTCCTACAGACAAACCCGGTTTACCGGGGAGCTGTTTTTT,CASSSYRQTRFTGELFF
TRBV5-1,TRBD1,TRBJ2-3,few,TGCGCCAGCAACCTTGGACAGGGGAGCACAGATACGCAGTATTTT,CASNLGQGSTDTQYF
TRBV7-2,NA,TRBJ1-5,NA,TGTGCCAGCAGCTTCTCAATGGATCAGCCCCAGCATTTT,CASSFSMDQPQHF
TRBV20-1,TRBD2,TRBJ2-1,few,TGCAGTGCTAGAGATTCGAGGCTAGCGGGGGGGAAGGGTGAGCAGTTCTTC,CSARDSRLAGGKGEQFF
TRBV6-1,NA,TRBJ1-5,many,TGTGCCAGCAGTCCGTATGGAGGCCCGAGGGATCAGCCCCAGCATTTT,CASSPYGGPRDQPQHF
TRBV3-1,TRBD2,TRBJ2-7,many,TGTGCCAGCAGCCAAAACGCGGTGACTAGCAGCGAGCAGTACTTC,CASSQNAVTSSEQYF
TRBV4-1,NA,TRBJ2-5,few,TGCGCCAGCAGCCCCCACCAGGCTTGGGAAGAGACCCAGTACTTC,CASSPHQAWEETQYF
TRBV5-1,NA,TRBJ1-5,NA,TGCGCCAGCAGCTTGGCCGGGGGGGCGGGTCATCCCCAGCATTTT,CASSLAGGAGHPQHF